The T cell receptor (beta chain) under discussion was sequenced for a study of blood T cell repertoires in COVID-19. Study as a whole: T cells, B-cell-depleted T cells, or PBMCs provided the cDNA or gDNA that served as material.

Per the original methods: From reference gene primer amplification, estimates of nucleated cell counts were derived. The method was immunoSEQ multiplex PCR; TCRdb's version includes in-frame clones alone and lacks a portion of them. Clone size and V and J calls were adopted from that table, with D and trimming inferred from the DNA. The sample includes approximately 250,000 clones, over 75% of them seen just once. Germline CDR1 and CDR2: SQVTM and ANQGSEA. V was trimmed by 3 bases and J by 5 bases, leaving 10 bases between them. The CDR3 has 13 residues. Adults between roughly 18 and 89 years of age took part from about two dozen US areas.

Sequenced input: PBMCs or T cells enriched from blood (not recorded which). This chain connects TRBV29-1 to TRBJ2-2; a weak D match, TRBD1 (5 bases). This TCR came from a woman between 45 and 60 years old with acute COVID-19. CDR3 loop: CSVDRDQTGELFF. CDR3 DNA: TGCAGCGTTGACAGGGATCAGACCGGGGAGCTGTTTTTT.